This T cell receptor beta chain was obtained from a study of CD8+CD57+ T cells in acquired aplastic anemia. The CDR3 length is 15 residues. CDR1 is SGHRS, CDR2 YFSETQ, per germline. The ends were cut back, 6 bases at V and 0 bases at J, with 10 bases in the middle. Genomic DNA served as template for TCR beta VDJ and CDR3 profiling. Each CDR3 protein gets one entry after TCRdb re-called the reads with MiXCR. The repertoire includes some 170,000 distinct CDR3 sequences, roughly 43% of them detected once, and more than 0.95% sits in the top ten. The sequenced patients had an expansion of CD8+CD57+ cells seen by flow cytometry.

The TCR sequence derives from a human donor with aplastic anemia. This chain links TRBV5-1 with TRBJ2-6; D is unclear. The sequenced material came from sorted CD4+, CD8+, or CD8+CD57+ T cells (not recorded which) from PBMCs. The CDR3 region is CASKGFRSGANVLTF. The CDR3 coding sequence is TGCGCCAGCAAGGGATTCCGCTCTGGGGCCAACGTCCTGACTTTC.